This TCR beta chain was identified in a study of immune evolution from preneoplasia to lung adenocarcinoma. Study-wide background: HLA loss of heterozygosity: under 7.5% AIS, under 19% MIA, around 35% ADC, none AAH. Study results and caveats: T cell clonality was higher in KRAS-mutant than EGFR-mutant or wild-type nodules. Normal lung had the highest top T cell clone frequencies. Normal lung had highest clonality; later lesions appeared denser, more diverse.

There are 12 residues in the CDR3. Germline assignment: CDR1 SGHNT and CDR2 YYREEE (reference sequence). The V gene lost 5 bases and the J gene lost 13 bases, with 19 bases spanning the gap. Sequenced by immunoSEQ multiplex PCR; TCRdb stores in-frame clones only, minus some. Seen here are several thousand clones, 85% observed once, and the top ten hold approximately 3%. A single count supports this clone. Its antigen is unknown. Input material: FFPE invasive lung adenocarcinoma tissue. This receptor was taken from a person between 45 and 65 years old with lung adenocarcinoma. The rearrangement uses TRBV5-4 and TRBJ2-7; TRBD1 is a possible D gene (6 bases). The CDR3 DNA follows: TGTGCCAGCAGTCCGACAGGCCCGCCTGTTTACTTC. Residues: CASSPTGPPVYF.